Below are 11 T cell receptor beta chains sequenced from a single sample in a study of T cells expressing NK-cell markers. After re-calling the 5' RACE reads, TCRdb lists one entry per CDR3 protein, DNA absent. This repertoire comprises 350,000 to 450,000 distinct CDR3 sequences; its ten largest clones make up 5.2%. The sample comprised blood T cells: a sorted CD56 or NKG2C T cell subset, CD4+ or CD8+ T cells, or bulk PBMC T cells (not recorded which). The receptor source for this set is a man aged 18-70 years in good health.

The chain carries TRBV7-8 and TRBJ1-1; the D call of TRBD1 rests on TCRdb alone, since no DNA is present to check it. This CDR3 comprises 15 residues. Germline V gives CDR1 SGHVS, CDR2 FQNEAQ. CDR3: CASSPNGLNGAGAFF.

The V call is TRBV29-1, the J call TRBJ2-7; the D call of TRBD2 rests on TCRdb alone, since no DNA is present to check it. Germline CDR1 SQVTM, CDR2 ANQGSEA. CDR3 size: 15 residues. The CDR3 protein is CSVEVPSGEPYEQYF.

The chain carries TRBV11-2 and TRBJ1-1. In germline, CDR1 is SGHAT, CDR2 FQNNGV. The CDR3 runs 14 residues. CDR3 loop: CASRRGGKNTEAFF.

The genes are TRBV7-9 and TRBJ2-2; TCRdb's D call, TRBD2, is unchecked because there is no DNA. The CDR3 is 13 amino acids. Germline-derived CDR1 and CDR2 are SEHNR and FQNEAQ (reference sequence). The CDR3: CASSRTSPGELFF.

The chain employs TRBV21-1 and TRBJ1-1; TCRdb picks TRBD1, but there is no DNA to check that call. TRBV21-1 is noted as a pseudogene. This CDR3 is built from 12 residues. The CDR3: CARPTGQGLSFF.

The CDR3 protein is CASSQDLQGTSVELDTQYF. The chain recombines TRBV4-2 with TRBJ2-3; there is no DNA to check the TCRdb D call of TRBD1. Per germline, CDR1 LGHNA and CDR2 YNFKEQ. The CDR3 consists of 19 residues.

The chain carries TRBV11-1 and TRBJ1-4; TCRdb proposes TRBD1, but this gene call is untestable without DNA. Germline CDR1 reads SGHAT; CDR2 reads FQDESV (reference sequence). The CDR3 covers 13 residues. This CDR3 is CASSSYPDGSLFF.

The chain uses TRBV24-1 and TRBJ2-5; the TRBD1 assignment by TCRdb is unverifiable without DNA. The CDR3 spans 16 residues. The germline V gene has CDR1 KGHDR and CDR2 SFDVKD. The CDR3 reads CATSDSWTGSQETQYF.

V usage is TRBV7-9 and J usage is TRBJ2-1; TCRdb lists TRBD1, though no DNA is available to test this call. The CDR3 length is 16 residues. From germline, CDR1 is SEHNR and CDR2 FQNEAQ (reference sequence). CDR3: CASRGVPGLTGDEQFF.

The V gene is TRBV27, the J gene TRBJ2-3; TCRdb names TRBD1, which stays unverified in the absence of DNA. The CDR3 is 16 amino acids. Germline V gene sequence: CDR1 MNHEY, CDR2 SMNVEV (reference sequence). The CDR3 reads CASNPTGQASTDTQYF.

The chain carries TRBV6-1 and TRBJ2-1; the D call of TRBD2 rests on TCRdb alone, since no DNA is present to check it. This CDR3 region has 15 residues. CDR1 is MNHNS, CDR2 SASEGT, per germline. CDR3 in amino acids: CASSQRTSGYNEQFF.